This T cell receptor beta chain was sequenced for a study of blood T cells in healthy people across ages. Regarding the study as a whole: Naive and antigen-experienced cells were not separated, limiting conclusive comparison. Naive CD4+ cell counts and diversity both ran higher in long-lived than in aged donors. Per million T cells, TCR beta diversity dropped about linearly as age rose.

As to this clonotype: The antigen is undetermined. The junction does not match germline at one end; this may be a read error.

A sample-barcoded 5' primer and a J-beta primer mix were used in a second PCR of about 6 to 12 cycles. TCRdb fed the 5' RACE reads into MiXCR, producing one record per CDR3 protein. The data contain hundreds of thousands of distinct CDR3 sequences, around 43% of them singletons. The sample comprised blood. This TCR came from a man older than 75 in good health.

CDR3 sequence (DNA): TGCAGTGCTAGAGATCCAGCGGGTGGCACAGAGACGCAGTATTTT. Protein product: CSARDPAGGTETQYF. The rearrangement links TRBV20-1 to TRBJ2-3, with a tentative D call TRBD2 (6 bases). The CDR3 spans 15 residues. Germline V gene lookup returns CDR1 DFQATT and CDR2 SNEGSKA (reference sequence).